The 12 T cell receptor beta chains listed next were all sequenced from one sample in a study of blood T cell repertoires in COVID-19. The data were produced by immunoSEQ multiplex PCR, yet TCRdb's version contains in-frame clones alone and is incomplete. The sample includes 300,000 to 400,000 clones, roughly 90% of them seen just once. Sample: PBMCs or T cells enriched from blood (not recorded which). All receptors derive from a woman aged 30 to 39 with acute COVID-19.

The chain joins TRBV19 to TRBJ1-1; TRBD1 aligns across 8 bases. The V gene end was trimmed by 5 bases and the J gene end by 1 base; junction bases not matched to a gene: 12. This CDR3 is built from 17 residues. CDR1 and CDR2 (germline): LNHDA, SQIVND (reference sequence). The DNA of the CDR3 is TGTGCCAGTAGTGGGACAGGCATAACCTCTTCGAACACTGAAGCTTTCTTT. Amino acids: CASSGTGITSSNTEAFF.

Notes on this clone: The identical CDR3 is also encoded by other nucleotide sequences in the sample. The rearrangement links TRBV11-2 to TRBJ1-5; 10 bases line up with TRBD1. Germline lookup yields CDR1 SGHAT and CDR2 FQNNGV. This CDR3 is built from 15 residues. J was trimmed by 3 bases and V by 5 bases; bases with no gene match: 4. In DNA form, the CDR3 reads TGTGCCAGCAGCCGGGACAGGGGCCTCAATCAGCCCCAGCATTTT. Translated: CASSRDRGLNQPQHF.

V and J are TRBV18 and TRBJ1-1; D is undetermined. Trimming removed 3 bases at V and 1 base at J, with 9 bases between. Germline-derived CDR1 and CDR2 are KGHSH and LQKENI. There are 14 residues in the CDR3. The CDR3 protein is CASSPTPSNTEAFF. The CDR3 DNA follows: TGTGCCAGCTCACCGACTCCATCGAACACTGAAGCTTTCTTT. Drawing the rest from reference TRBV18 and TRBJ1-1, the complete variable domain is NAGVMQNPRHLVRRRGQEARLRCSPMKGHSHVYWYRQLPEEGLKFMVYLQKENIIDESGMPKERFSAEFPKEGPSILRIQQVVRGDSAAYFCASSPTPSNTEAFFGQGTRLTVV.

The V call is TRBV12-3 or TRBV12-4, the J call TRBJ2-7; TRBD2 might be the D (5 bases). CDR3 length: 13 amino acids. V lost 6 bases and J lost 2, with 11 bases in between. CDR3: CASSPWGAYEQYF. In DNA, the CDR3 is TGTGCCAGCAGCCCCTGGGGAGCCTACGAGCAGTACTTC.

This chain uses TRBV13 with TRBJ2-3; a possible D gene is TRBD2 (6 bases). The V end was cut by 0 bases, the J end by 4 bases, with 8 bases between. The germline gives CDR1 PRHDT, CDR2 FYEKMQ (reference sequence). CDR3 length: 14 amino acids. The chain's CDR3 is CASSLGGDSDTQYF. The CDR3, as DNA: TGTGCCAGCAGCTTAGGGGGGGACTCAGATACGCAGTATTTT.

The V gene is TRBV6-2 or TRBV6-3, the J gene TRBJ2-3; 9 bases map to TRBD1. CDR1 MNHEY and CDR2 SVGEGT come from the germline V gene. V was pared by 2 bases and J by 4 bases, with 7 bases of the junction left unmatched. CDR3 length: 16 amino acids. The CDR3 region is CASSYLAGQGPDTQYF. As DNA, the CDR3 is TGTGCCAGCAGTTACCTGGCCGGACAGGGGCCAGATACGCAGTATTTT.

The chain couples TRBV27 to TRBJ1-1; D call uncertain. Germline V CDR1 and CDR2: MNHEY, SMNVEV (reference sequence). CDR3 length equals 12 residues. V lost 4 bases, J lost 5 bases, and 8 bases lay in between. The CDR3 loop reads CASSSPRTEAFF. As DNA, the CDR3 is TGTGCCAGCAGTTCCCCTAGGACTGAAGCTTTCTTT.

The CDR3 sequence is CASSGWVQTIGSNIQYF. The CDR3 DNA is TGTGCCAGCAGTGGTTGGGTACAGACCATTGGGTCTAACATTCAGTACTTC. The chain carries TRBV25-1 and TRBJ2-4; D is ambiguous. Per the germline V gene, CDR1 is MGHDK and CDR2 is SYGVNS. The CDR3 has 17 amino acids. Trimming pared 4 bases from V and 7 bases from J, leaving 23 bases between.

The CDR3 sequence is CATRGQLKDGGYTF. The CDR3 nucleotides read TGTGCCACGCGAGGGCAGTTGAAGGACGGGGGCTACACCTTC. V is TRBV2 and J is TRBJ1-2; D not resolved. The CDR3 totals 14 residues. Germline CDR1 SNHLY, CDR2 FYNNEI. Trimming removed 10 bases from V and 8 bases from J, with 23 bases in between. Together with reference TRBV2 and TRBJ1-2, the CDR3 gives the full variable domain: EPEVTQTPSHQVTQMGQEVILRCVPISNHLYFYWYRQILGQKVEFLVSFYNNEISEKSEIFDDQFSVERPDGSNFTLKIRSTKLEDSAMYFCATRGQLKDGGYTFGSGTRLTVV.

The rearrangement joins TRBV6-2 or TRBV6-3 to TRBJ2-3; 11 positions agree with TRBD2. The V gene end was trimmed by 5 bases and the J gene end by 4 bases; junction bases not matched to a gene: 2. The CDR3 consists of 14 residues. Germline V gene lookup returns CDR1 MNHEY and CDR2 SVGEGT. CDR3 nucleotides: TGTGCCAGCAGTCTAGCGGGGGGATCAGATACGCAGTATTTT. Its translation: CASSLAGGSDTQYF.

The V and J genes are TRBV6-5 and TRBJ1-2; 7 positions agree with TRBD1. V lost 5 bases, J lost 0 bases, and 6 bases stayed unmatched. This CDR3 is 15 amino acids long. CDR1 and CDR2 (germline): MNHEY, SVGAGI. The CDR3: CASSPPGTANYGYTF. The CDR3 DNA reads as TGTGCCAGCAGTCCACCCGGGACAGCTAACTATGGCTACACCTTC.

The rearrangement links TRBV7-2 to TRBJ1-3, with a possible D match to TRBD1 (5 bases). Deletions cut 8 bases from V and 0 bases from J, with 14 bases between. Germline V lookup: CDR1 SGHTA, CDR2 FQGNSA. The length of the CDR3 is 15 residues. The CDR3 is CASVLQAHSGNTIYF. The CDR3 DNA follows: TGTGCCAGCGTATTACAGGCGCACTCTGGAAACACCATATATTTT.